Listed below are T cell receptor beta chains from one sample, sequenced in a study of T cell clonotyping in hematopoietic cell transplantation. Repertoires were generated with immunoSEQ multiplex PCR, while TCRdb's copy carries only in-frame clones and drops some. The sample holds about 10,000 clones, around 90% seen once. This material consisted of peripheral blood mononuclear cells, taken before stem cell transplant. The receptors originated from a woman aged 45-60 years with chronic myeloid leukemia. Some clones in this sample may be carry-over from other donors' samples. Both conserved end residues are part of each CDR3. D genes are given only for firm matches. A clone size is listed for some rows: how often the clone was seen (once, few, many), or a class if it is expanded.

v_gene,j_gene,d_gene,abundance,CDR3aa,CDR3nt
TRBV7-3,TRBJ2-5,-,-,CASSLTFGGGETQYF,TGTGCCAGCAGCTTAACGTTTGGGGGCGGGGAGACCCAGTACTTC
TRBV6-5,TRBJ2-4,-,-,CASRSLAKNIQYF,TGTGCCAGCAGATCTCTAGCCAAAAACATTCAGTACTTC
TRBV6-5,TRBJ2-7,-,-,CASSYSWGVTYEQYF,TGTGCCAGCAGTTACTCGTGGGGGGTTACCTACGAGCAGTACTTC
TRBV6-1,TRBJ2-7,TRBD2,-,CASSKLAESSYEQYF,TGTGCCAGCAGCAAACTAGCGGAAAGCTCCTACGAGCAGTACTTC
TRBV15,TRBJ2-2,-,-,CATSREGGELFF,TGTGCCACCAGCAGAGAAGGCGGGGAGCTGTTTTTT
TRBV28,TRBJ2-1,-,-,CASTETLSSYNEQFF,TGTGCCAGCACTGAAACATTGAGCTCCTACAATGAGCAGTTCTTC
TRBV30,TRBJ1-2,TRBD1,few,CACPGGADGYTF,TGTGCCTGCCCAGGGGGCGCCGATGGCTACACCTTC
TRBV28,TRBJ1-2,TRBD1,-,CASRLTGSDGYTF,TGTGCCAGCAGGCTGACAGGGTCGGATGGCTACACCTTC
TRBV6-1,TRBJ2-7,-,-,CASSEMTSSYEQYF,TGTGCCAGCAGTGAAATGACGAGCTCCTACGAGCAGTACTTC
TRBV6-6,TRBJ1-1,-,-,CASSLGVGAAEAFF,TGTGCCAGCAGTCTCGGCGTAGGGGCGGCTGAAGCTTTCTTT
TRBV13,TRBJ2-1,TRBD2,once,CASLERAGGRYNEQFF,TGTGCCAGCCTGGAACGAGCGGGAGGGAGGTACAATGAGCAGTTCTTC
TRBV7-2,TRBJ2-3,TRBD2,once,CASRGGLAADTQYF,TGTGCCAGCAGAGGAGGACTAGCGGCAGATACGCAGTATTTT
TRBV30,TRBJ2-3,-,-,CAWSELGADTQYF,TGTGCCTGGAGTGAATTGGGGGCAGATACGCAGTATTTT
TRBV6-1,TRBJ2-7,-,-,CASSQLNYEQYF,TGTGCCAGCAGTCAATTAAACTACGAGCAGTACTTC
TRBV28,TRBJ1-4,-,few,CASSFETAGRGKLFF,TGTGCCAGCAGTTTTGAAACCGCGGGGCGCGGGAAACTGTTTTTT
TRBV19,TRBJ2-3,-,-,CASSSTGLSTDTQYF,TGTGCCAGTAGTTCGACAGGCCTTAGCACAGATACGCAGTATTTT
TRBV7-3,TRBJ2-2,TRBD2,-,CASSPAGVGGTGELFF,TGTGCCAGCAGTCCAGCGGGGGTCGGTGGCACCGGGGAGCTGTTTTTT
TRBV6-1,TRBJ2-7,-,-,CASSEVQSGADEQYF,TGTGCCAGCAGTGAGGTTCAGTCGGGGGCAGACGAGCAGTACTTC
TRBV6-1,TRBJ2-7,-,-,CASSHPGDEQYF,TGTGCCAGCAGTCACCCGGGGGACGAGCAGTACTTC
TRBV20-1,TRBJ2-5,-,-,CSSRLRETQYF,TGCAGTTCCCGACTAAGGGAGACCCAGTACTTC
TRBV5-1,TRBJ1-2,-,-,CASSLEPNYGYTF,TGCGCCAGCAGCTTGGAACCTAACTATGGCTACACCTTC
TRBV7-2,TRBJ2-3,-,once,CASSSNRGSFPDTQYF,TGTGCCAGCAGCTCCAACCGGGGGTCTTTTCCAGATACGCAGTATTTT
TRBV10-3,TRBJ2-7,TRBD2,-,CAISEPTSGSYEQYF,TGTGCCATCAGTGAACCGACTAGCGGGAGCTACGAGCAGTACTTC
TRBV14,TRBJ2-2,-,few,CASSHRVQANTGELFF,TGTGCCAGCAGCCATAGGGTGCAAGCGAACACCGGGGAGCTGTTTTTT
TRBV6-6,TRBJ1-5,-,-,CASIDSGRDQPQHF,TGTGCCAGCATCGACTCGGGCAGGGATCAGCCCCAGCATTTT
TRBV6-5,TRBJ2-1,-,-,CASTQGYEQFF,TGTGCCAGCACCCAAGGGTATGAGCAGTTCTTC
TRBV2,TRBJ2-7,-,-,CASSGGRGPYEQYF,TGTGCCAGCAGTGGGGGCAGGGGACCCTACGAGCAGTACTTC
TRBV28,TRBJ2-1,-,once,CASSPHRGSWQFF,TGTGCCAGCAGCCCGCATCGGGGATCGTGGCAGTTCTTC
TRBV5-1,TRBJ2-2,-,-,CASSPDSPNTGELFF,TGCGCCAGCAGCCCGGACAGCCCAAACACCGGGGAGCTGTTTTTT
TRBV5-5,TRBJ2-1,TRBD2,-,CASSLLLAGAEQFF,TGTGCCAGCAGCTTGCTGCTAGCGGGAGCTGAGCAGTTCTTC
TRBV5-1,TRBJ1-2,-,-,CASSLEAVNYGYTF,TGCGCCAGCAGCTTGGAGGCAGTTAACTATGGCTACACCTTC
TRBV10-3,TRBJ1-3,-,-,CAISASFDTIYF,TGTGCCATCAGTGCCTCGTTCGACACCATATATTTT
TRBV28,TRBJ2-7,TRBD2,once,CAIGGELLYEQYF,TGTGCCATTGGGGGGGAGCTACTTTACGAGCAGTACTTC
TRBV30,TRBJ1-3,TRBD1,large,CAWSKAGGAFSGNTIYF,TGTGCCTGGAGTAAGGCAGGGGGCGCTTTTTCCGGAAACACCATATATTTT
TRBV5-1,TRBJ2-3,TRBD1,-,CASSEGQGTDTQYF,TGCGCCAGCAGCGAAGGACAGGGTACAGATACGCAGTATTTT
TRBV9,TRBJ2-1,-,-,CASSVGADSYNEQFF,TGTGCCAGCAGCGTAGGGGCTGACTCCTACAATGAGCAGTTCTTC
TRBV6-9,TRBJ1-2,-,-,CASAPVLWVGGYTF,TGTGCCAGCGCCCCAGTCTTATGGGTTGGGGGCTACACCTTC
TRBV6-6,TRBJ1-2,-,-,CASSSPGNYGYTF,TGTGCCAGCAGTTCTCCAGGGAACTATGGCTACACCTTC
TRBV11-2,TRBJ2-1,TRBD1,-,CASSNAAGTGVYNEQFF,TGTGCCAGCAGCAACGCCGCCGGGACAGGGGTGTACAATGAGCAGTTCTTC
TRBV4-1,TRBJ1-1,-,-,CASSQDWARQRGGNTEAFF,TGCGCCAGCAGCCAAGATTGGGCACGTCAAAGGGGGGGGAACACTGAAGCTTTCTTT
TRBV30,TRBJ1-1,-,-,CAWSVWGALERRAFF,TGTGCCTGGAGTGTATGGGGGGCACTGGAACGTCGAGCTTTCTTT
TRBV4-2,TRBJ2-3,-,-,CASSQDALVGTSTDTQYF,TGTGCCAGCAGCCAAGATGCACTAGTAGGGACTAGCACAGATACGCAGTATTTT
TRBV2,TRBJ2-5,-,-,CASKEDPSQETQYF,TGTGCCAGCAAGGAGGACCCTTCCCAAGAGACCCAGTACTTC
TRBV9,TRBJ2-3,-,-,CASSVSTDTQYF,TGTGCCAGCAGCGTGAGCACAGATACGCAGTATTTT
TRBV27,TRBJ2-7,TRBD1,-,CASRFAGTAYEQYF,TGTGCCAGCAGATTCGCCGGGACAGCCTACGAGCAGTACTTC
TRBV11-2,TRBJ2-2,-,-,CASSLDLAVLNTGELFF,TGTGCCAGCAGCCTAGACTTAGCGGTTTTGAACACCGGGGAGCTGTTTTTT
TRBV30,TRBJ1-5,TRBD1,few,CAWNGQASQPQHF,TGTGCCTGGAACGGACAGGCATCGCAGCCCCAGCATTTT
TRBV30,TRBJ2-5,TRBD2,-,CACTRSAGPQETQYF,TGTGCCTGCACTCGTTCAGCGGGACCCCAAGAGACCCAGTACTTC
TRBV2,TRBJ2-2,-,-,CASTRLGTSNTGELFF,TGTGCCAGCACCCGACTCGGGACATCGAACACCGGGGAGCTGTTTTTT
TRBV6-7,TRBJ2-5,TRBD2,-,CASSPGGQETQYF,TGTGCCAGCAGCCCGGGAGGACAAGAGACCCAGTACTTC
TRBV27,TRBJ1-4,-,-,CASSFLLGTQNEKLFF,TGTGCCAGCAGTTTTTTGTTGGGGACACAAAATGAAAAACTGTTTTTT
TRBV6-1,TRBJ1-5,TRBD1,once,CASGTVFNQPQHF,TGTGCCAGCGGGACAGTCTTTAATCAGCCCCAGCATTTT
TRBV27,TRBJ2-3,-,-,CASSLLARSTDTQYF,TGTGCCAGCAGTTTACTAGCCCGTAGCACAGATACGCAGTATTTT
TRBV2,TRBJ2-1,-,-,CASRSGPTANEQFF,TGTGCCAGCAGATCCGGACCGACGGCGAATGAGCAGTTCTTC
TRBV2,TRBJ1-5,TRBD1,-,CASKGTGDQPQHF,TGTGCCAGCAAAGGGACAGGAGATCAGCCCCAGCATTTT
TRBV30,TRBJ2-7,-,-,CAWSPAVSYEQYF,TGTGCCTGGAGTCCAGCTGTCTCCTACGAGCAGTACTTC
TRBV4-1,TRBJ2-1,TRBD2,-,CASSQGLLAGGFYNEQFF,TGCGCCAGCAGCCAAGGGCTGTTAGCGGGAGGTTTCTACAATGAGCAGTTCTTC
TRBV19,TRBJ2-7,-,few,CASSKIGGLDEQYF,TGTGCCAGTAGTAAGATTGGGGGGCTTGACGAGCAGTACTTC